These T cell receptor beta chains were read from a single sample in a study of blood T cell repertoires in COVID-19. Assay: immunoSEQ multiplex PCR; the TCRdb copy retains only in-frame clones and omits some. The repertoire holds 200,000 to 250,000 clones, with approximately 81% as singletons. Sequencing was done on a sample of peripheral blood. These receptors were collected from a woman aged 80 or older with acute or convalescent COVID-19. The CDR3 runs from the conserved cysteine through the conserved F or W. The D gene is left open where the match is weak. The size of a clone is reported for some rows only, either as once, few or many, or as a class for expanded clones.

v_call	d_call	j_call	clone_size	cdr3_nt	cdr3_aa
TRBV7-3	-	TRBJ2-1	-	TGTGCCAGCAGCTCCCATCGGGGGAGCTCCTACAATGAGCAGTTCTTC	CASSSHRGSSYNEQFF
TRBV13	TRBD2	TRBJ2-1	-	TGTGCCAGCAGCTTGGGACTAGCGGGGGAGCAGTTCTTC	CASSLGLAGEQFF
TRBV30	-	TRBJ2-7	few	TGTGCCTGGAGGGGTGGCGGGTACTACGAGCAGTACTTC	CAWRGGGYYEQYF
TRBV19	TRBD1	TRBJ1-4	-	TGTGCCAGTAGTACCCAGGGGGAGACTAATGAAAAACTGTTTTTT	CASSTQGETNEKLFF
TRBV6-2/TRBV6-3	-	TRBJ2-3	once	TGTGCCAGCAGTGGGGTGAACGGAGGGGCGCAGTATTTT	CASSGVNGGAQYF
TRBV2	-	TRBJ2-3	-	TGTGCCAGCAGTGACCCCGGGAGTACAGATACGCAGTATTTT	CASSDPGSTDTQYF
TRBV7-3	TRBD2	TRBJ2-3	-	TGTGCCAGCAGCTTAATGGTTAGCGGGAGGGGCACCACAGATACGCAGTATTTT	CASSLMVSGRGTTDTQYF
TRBV18	-	TRBJ1-2	-	TGTGCCAGCTCACCCTCCGGGGAAATCTATGGCTACACCTTC	CASSPSGEIYGYTF
TRBV27	TRBD1	TRBJ1-4	-	TGTGCCAGCAGTCCGGGGACAGGGTGGAGTGAAAAACTGTTTTTT	CASSPGTGWSEKLFF
TRBV4-2	TRBD2	TRBJ2-1	-	TGTGCCAGCAGCCCCCGGACTAGCGGGAGGATCGATGAGCAGTTCTTC	CASSPRTSGRIDEQFF
TRBV7-2	TRBD1	TRBJ1-1	few	TGTGCCAGCAGCTCGCAGGGGGCGGGGACTGAAGCTTTCTTT	CASSSQGAGTEAFF
TRBV6-5	TRBD2	TRBJ2-1	-	TGTGCCAGCGGGGTAGCGGGGGTCTACAATGAGCAGTTCTTC	CASGVAGVYNEQFF
TRBV2	TRBD2	TRBJ2-5	-	TGTGCCAGCAGTGAACTCTCGGGAGGGATAGAGACCCAGTACTTC	CASSELSGGIETQYF
TRBV9	-	TRBJ1-1	few	TGTGCCAGCAGCCCGCAGACAGGTTACACTGAAGCTTTCTTT	CASSPQTGYTEAFF
TRBV12-3/TRBV12-4	-	TRBJ2-7	-	TGTGCCAGCAGCTGGGGGGACTACGAGCAGTACTTC	CASSWGDYEQYF
TRBV11-1	TRBD1	TRBJ1-2	-	TGTGCCAGCAGCTGGGGACAGGGCCATGGATTAGAGGGCTACACCTTC	CASSWGQGHGLEGYTF
TRBV6-4	TRBD1	TRBJ2-1	-	TGTGCCAGCAGTCGGACAGGCAATGAGCAGTTCTTC	CASSRTGNEQFF
TRBV12-3/TRBV12-4	-	TRBJ2-5	-	TGTGCCAGCAGTCCGCCCACCAGGGAGACCCAGTACTTC	CASSPPTRETQYF
TRBV15	-	TRBJ2-7	-	TGTGCCACCAGCAGAAACGGGAAAACCTACGAGCAGTACTTC	CATSRNGKTYEQYF
TRBV29-1	TRBD1	TRBJ1-1	-	TGCAGCGTGACTATGACAGGGGGCTTAAACACTGAAGCTTTCTTT	CSVTMTGGLNTEAFF
TRBV11-3	TRBD1	TRBJ1-2	few	TGTGCCAGCTCGGGACAGGGGGCCTATGGAGGCTACACCTTC	CASSGQGAYGGYTF
TRBV5-5	TRBD1	TRBJ1-3	-	TGTGCCAGCAGCTTACCGCCGGGACAGGGGTCCGGAAACACCATATATTTT	CASSLPPGQGSGNTIYF
TRBV5-5	-	TRBJ1-2	few	TGTGCCAGCAGCCGTGCAGACAGGTACCTCCATGGCTACACCTTC	CASSRADRYLHGYTF
TRBV12-3/TRBV12-4	-	TRBJ1-2	-	TGTGCCAGCAGTTTAAGGACACCTTATGGCTACACCTTC	CASSLRTPYGYTF
TRBV3-1/TRBV3-2	-	TRBJ2-7	-	TGTGCCAGCAGCCAAGTCCTTGGCGGTGGTCCTACATGGGAGCAGTACTTC	CASSQVLGGGPTWEQYF
TRBV29-1	TRBD2	TRBJ2-5	once	TGCAGCGTTGCGACTAGCGGAGCCCAAGAGACCCAGTACTTC	CSVATSGAQETQYF
TRBV2	-	TRBJ1-5	-	TGTGCCAGCAGTGAAGTAGGGGTTGGCAATCAGCCCCAGCATTTT	CASSEVGVGNQPQHF
TRBV28	-	TRBJ1-1	-	TGTGCCAGCAGTCCAGGGTCCCCTAAAGGCGCTGAAGCTTTCTTT	CASSPGSPKGAEAFF
TRBV7-2	-	TRBJ2-1	-	TGTGCCAGCAGCTTCTACGGAGCTCCTCGGCAGTTCTTC	CASSFYGAPRQFF
TRBV5-1	TRBD1	TRBJ1-1	-	TGCGCCAGCAGTCGGGACAGCATCACTGAAGCTTTCTTT	CASSRDSITEAFF
TRBV30	-	TRBJ1-5	once	TGTGCCTGGAGCGACAGGAAAAATCAGCCCCAGCATTTT	CAWSDRKNQPQHF
TRBV30	-	TRBJ2-1	-	TGTGCCTGGAGGATTAGCGGAGTGAATGAGCAGTTCTTC	CAWRISGVNEQFF
TRBV18	-	TRBJ1-1	-	TGTGCCAGCTCACTACAGGGACCGATACTGAACACTGAAGCTTTCTTT	CASSLQGPILNTEAFF
TRBV12-3/TRBV12-4	-	TRBJ2-1	-	TGTGCCAGCAGACCAAACCTAAAGAATGAGCAGTTCTTC	CASRPNLKNEQFF
TRBV30	TRBD1	TRBJ1-5	-	TGTGCCTGGAGCAGACAGGGAAGCAATCAGCCCCAGCATTTT	CAWSRQGSNQPQHF
TRBV18	TRBD1	TRBJ1-2	-	TGTGCCAGCTCCCCCGACAGGGACTATGGCTACACCTTC	CASSPDRDYGYTF
TRBV19	-	TRBJ1-5	few	TGTGCCAGTAGTATAGTCCCGGCCTATCAAGCAGGTCAGCCCCAGCATTTT	CASSIVPAYQAGQPQHF
TRBV19	-	TRBJ2-1	-	TGTGCCAGTAGTATCCAGGGGTTTGGCAATGAGCAGTTCTTC	CASSIQGFGNEQFF
TRBV4-3	TRBD2	TRBJ2-7	-	TGCGCCAGCAGCCAAGATCCGGGGCTAGCGGGGGGCTACGAGCAGTACTTC	CASSQDPGLAGGYEQYF
TRBV9	TRBD1	TRBJ1-6	-	TGTGCCAGCAGCGTAAAACAGGGGCAATCACCCCTCCACTTT	CASSVKQGQSPLHF
TRBV11-3	TRBD2	TRBJ2-5	-	TGTGCCAGCAGCCGATTTAGCGGGGAGGAGGAGACCCAGTACTTC	CASSRFSGEEETQYF
TRBV20-1	TRBD1	TRBJ2-7	-	TGCAGTGCTAGTCCGGGACAGACCTACGAGCAGTACTTC	CSASPGQTYEQYF
TRBV5-8	-	TRBJ1-6	-	TGTGCCAGCAGCGTAGGACAGTTCTATAATTCACCCCTCCACTTT	CASSVGQFYNSPLHF
TRBV30	-	TRBJ2-7	-	TGTGCCTGGAGTGTTGACAGGACCTACGAGCAGTACTTC	CAWSVDRTYEQYF
TRBV2	TRBD1	TRBJ1-2	once	TGTGCCAGTAACGACAGGGAAGCCAACTATGGCTACACCTTC	CASNDREANYGYTF
TRBV6-5	TRBD1	TRBJ1-5	-	TGTGCCAGCAGTCCGGACAGGGTTAGCAATCAGCCCCAGCATTTT	CASSPDRVSNQPQHF
TRBV10-3	-	TRBJ1-2	-	TGTGCCATCAGTGAGGACAGAAACTATGGCTACACCTTC	CAISEDRNYGYTF
TRBV29-1	-	TRBJ1-2	-	TGCAGCGTTGAAGTAGGGGTCGGCTACACCTTC	CSVEVGVGYTF
TRBV2	TRBD1	TRBJ1-1	-	TGTGCCAGGACAGGGCTTGAAGCTTTCTTT	CARTGLEAFF